A selection of T cell receptor beta chains follows, all from one sample in a study of regulatory T cells in long-lasting Graves disease. TCRdb itself ran the multiplex PCR reads through MiXCR, one entry per CDR3 protein. Of about 660,000 distinct CDR3 sequences in the sample, about 30% were seen once. Sequencing was performed on peripheral blood mononuclear cells (PBMCs), taken when the disease was refractory, from a patient treated with antithyroid drugs. All receptors come from a female donor with Graves disease. CDR3s include the opening cysteine and the closing phenylalanine or tryptophan. D genes are given only for firm matches. Clone size is shown for a subset of rows, as once, few, many or a class of expanded clone.

few | 17 | TRBD1 | TRBJ1-5 | TRBV19 | TGTGCCAGTAGTAGCCCGCCGGGACAGGGCTTCAATCAGCCCCAGCATTTT | CASSSPPGQGFNQPQHF
few | 11 | NA | TRBJ2-1 | TRBV24-1 | TGTGCCACCAGCGACCTCGATGAGCAGTTCTTC | CATSDLDEQFF
once | 14 | NA | TRBJ1-1 | TRBV18 | TGTGCCAGCTCACCAGGGCGGGTGGGCACTGAAGCTTTCTTT | CASSPGRVGTEAFF
few | 14 | NA | TRBJ1-2 | TRBV11-2 | TGTGCCAGCAGCCCCCTGGCAGGGAGGTATGGCTACACCTTC | CASSPLAGRYGYTF
NA | 12 | NA | TRBJ1-2 | TRBV19 | TGTGCCAGTAGCCCGGGTCCGATCGGCTACACCTTC | CASSPGPIGYTF
many | 11 | NA | TRBJ1-6 | TRBV12-3/TRBV12-4 | TGTGCCAGCAGCGAAGATTCACCCCTCCACTTT | CASSEDSPLHF
NA | 13 | NA | TRBJ1-5 | TRBV12-3/TRBV12-4 | TGTGCCAGCAGTGAGGGGCCCAATCGGCCCCAGCATTTT | CASSEGPNRPQHF
many | 15 | NA | TRBJ2-5 | TRBV7-2 | TGTGCCAGCAGCTTAACGGGAGTCGAAGGAGAGACCCAGTACTTC | CASSLTGVEGETQYF
NA | 16 | TRBD2 | TRBJ2-7 | TRBV7-9 | TGTGCCAGCAGCTTCCCGGGGAGGGCCCGCTCCTACGAGCAGTACTTC | CASSFPGRARSYEQYF
many | 16 | NA | TRBJ1-1 | TRBV28 | TGTGCCAGCAGTTTAGACCGTATGGCAGTGAACACTGAAGCTTTCTTT | CASSLDRMAVNTEAFF
few | 11 | NA | TRBJ2-1 | TRBV7-2 | TGTGCCAGCAGCTTAAATCTGGGGCAGTTCTTC | CASSLNLGQFF
NA | 11 | NA | TRBJ2-7 | TRBV30 | TGTGCCTGGAGAGAAGGGTCCGAGCAGTACTTC | CAWREGSEQYF
few | 15 | NA | TRBJ1-3 | TRBV12-3/TRBV12-4 | TGTGCCAGCAGCTTAGCAGGGCCCTCTGGAAACACCATATATTTT | CASSLAGPSGNTIYF
many | 17 | TRBD1 | TRBJ1-5 | TRBV2 | TGTGCCAGCAGTGGGGGGACAGGGGGTTATAGCAATCAGCCCCAGCATTTT | CASSGGTGGYSNQPQHF
few | 15 | NA | TRBJ1-1 | TRBV7-9 | TGTGCCAGCAGCCCCGACGGCCGATTGAACACTGAAGCTTTCTTT | CASSPDGRLNTEAFF